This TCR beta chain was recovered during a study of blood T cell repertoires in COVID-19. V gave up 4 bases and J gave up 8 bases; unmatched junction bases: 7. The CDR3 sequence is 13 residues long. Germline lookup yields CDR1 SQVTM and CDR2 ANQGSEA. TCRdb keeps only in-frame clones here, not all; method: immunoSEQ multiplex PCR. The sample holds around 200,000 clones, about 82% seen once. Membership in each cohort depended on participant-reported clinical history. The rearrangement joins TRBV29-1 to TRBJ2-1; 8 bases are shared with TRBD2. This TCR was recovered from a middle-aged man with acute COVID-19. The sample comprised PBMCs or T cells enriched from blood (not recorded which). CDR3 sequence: CSVVGGRIHEQFF. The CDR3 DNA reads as TGCAGCGTTGTAGGCGGGAGGATCCATGAGCAGTTCTTC.